Given below is one TCR beta chain in context. Antigen unknown. This entry is derived from a study of beta chain features in type 1 diabetes. The wider study: Regarding age, gender and cell yields, patients proved similar to healthy donors. Points from the study as a whole: The naive, central memory and Treg TCRB repertoires showed an apparent similarity that was greater among patients than among healthy donors. Reads derived from cDNA could over-represent cells showing high TCR expression. A moderate, significant TCRB CDR3 shortening appeared in type 1 diabetes across four CD4+ subsets.

It was one heparinised blood draw, averaging about 120 mL, that each donor gave. Sequencing targeted expressed TCRB transcripts, as all isolated RNA had been reverse transcribed. The method was immunoSEQ multiplex PCR; TCRdb's version includes in-frame clones alone and lacks a portion of them. The table has some 70,000 clones, roughly 50% seen once. Sequencing input: central memory CD4+ T cells from blood. This sequence originates from a young man with type 1 diabetes.

CDR3 sequence reads: CASSSGTGVADTQYF. DNA for the CDR3: TGTGCCAGCAGCTCAGGGACAGGGGTGGCAGATACGCAGTATTTT. This chain uses TRBV5-6 with TRBJ2-3; TRBD1 matches at 10 bases. The J segment lost 4 bases and the V segment lost 3 bases, leaving 5 bases of the junction unmatched. The CDR3 covers 15 residues. The germline CDR1 and CDR2 sequences are SGHDT and YYEEEE.